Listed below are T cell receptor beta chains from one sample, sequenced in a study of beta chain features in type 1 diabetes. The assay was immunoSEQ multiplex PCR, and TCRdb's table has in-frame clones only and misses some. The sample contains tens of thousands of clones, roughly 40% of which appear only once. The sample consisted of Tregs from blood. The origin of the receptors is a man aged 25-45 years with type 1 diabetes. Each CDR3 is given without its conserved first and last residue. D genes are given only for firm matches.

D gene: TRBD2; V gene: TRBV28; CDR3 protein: ASRPETSGNYEQY
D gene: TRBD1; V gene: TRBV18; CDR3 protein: ASSPYRGDGTEAF
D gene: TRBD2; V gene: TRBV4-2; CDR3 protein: ASSPRTSETYEQY
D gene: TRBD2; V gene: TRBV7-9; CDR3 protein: ASSPGRESGNEQF
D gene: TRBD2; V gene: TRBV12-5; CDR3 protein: ASGPSGTDTQY
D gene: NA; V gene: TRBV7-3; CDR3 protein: ASSSLSGTGELF
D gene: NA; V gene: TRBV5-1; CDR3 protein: ASSLDGTMSGYT
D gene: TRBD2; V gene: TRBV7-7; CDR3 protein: ASSFQSTALTSGTGKTQY
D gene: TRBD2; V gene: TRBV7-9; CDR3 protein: ASTGEAGGRDTDTQY
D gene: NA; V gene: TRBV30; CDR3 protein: AWSAGDLYGYT
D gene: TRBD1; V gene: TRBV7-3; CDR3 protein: ASSFGTANSPLH